In this sample, the clone carrying this T cell receptor beta chain turned up many times. Its specificity is not known. This sample was included in a study of CD8 T cells in ankylosing spondylitis. Regarding the study as a whole: In reactive arthritis synovial fluid and blood, some motif variants had been reported before.

Deletions cut 5 bases from V and 2 bases from J, with 6 bases between. CDR1 DFQATT and CDR2 SNEGSKA come from the germline V gene (reference sequence). The CDR3 has 11 residues. From the 5' RACE reads, TCRdb called clonotypes with MiXCR, one entry per CDR3 protein. The table includes about 240,000 distinct CDR3 sequences, approximately 9% detected once. The sequenced sample consisted of blood, either unsorted or a sorted T cell fraction (not recorded which). The chain carries TRBV20-1 and TRBJ1-1; no firm D call. This sequence originates from a male donor with ankylosing spondylitis or in good health (not recorded which). This chain's CDR3 is CSAEINTEAFF. For the CDR3, the DNA is TGCAGTGCTGAGATAAACACTGAAGCTTTCTTT.